The source of this T cell receptor (beta chain) is a study of T cell repertoires in aging, cancer and after chemotherapy. Study-wide background: Patients with glioblastoma brain tumors were sampled before and after temozolomide-based therapy.

TCR beta rearrangements were amplified from peripheral blood genomic DNA. The study, taken as a whole, reports: These repertoire data do not allow conclusions about immunological memory after chemotherapy.

In its sample, this clonotype is medium-sized. The antigen remains unidentified. Per the germline V gene, CDR1 is SGHDT and CDR2 is YYEEEE. The trim removed 5 bases at V and 4 bases at J, leaving 8 bases unmatched. CDR3 length equals 15 residues. Multiplex touch-down PCR with TRB-A/B primers amplified rearranged V-D-J TRB sequences. Using its own MiXCR run on the multiplex PCR reads, TCRdb lists one record per CDR3 protein. In the table there are about 2,200 distinct CDR3 sequences, roughly a quarter of which are singletons. J is TRBJ1-4 and V is TRBV5-6, with 7 nucleotides matching TRBD1. The origin of this receptor is a human donor with a solid tumor. The sequenced material came from blood. The CDR3 region has the DNA TGTGCCAGCAGTTTTTCGGACAGGATTAATGAAAAACTGTTTTTT. Translating it yields CASSFSDRINEKLFF.